This T cell receptor (beta chain) was recovered during a study of vaccination effects on CD4 cells after COVID-19. About the study: Each participant was given two doses of one vaccine (BNT162b2 or mRNA-1273).

Overall study results and limits: The study enrolled few convalescent patients and sampled no early post-infection timepoints.

Points on this clone: Antigen specificity is unknown.

V lost 1 base to trimming and J lost 1 base, with 4 bases between them. The germline CDR1 and CDR2 sequences are SGHTA and FQGTGA. CDR3 length: 13 amino acids. Antigen-specific CD4+ T cells were expanded with viral peptide pools in the ViraFEST assay before sequencing. It was after around 10 days of culture that CD4+ T cells were isolated. Nucleocapsid antibodies were negative in the vaccine recipients, who had never had SARS-CoV-2 infection. Each culture had half its medium swapped for IL-2 medium on days 3 and 7. Produced via immunoSEQ multiplex PCR; TCRdb's table is partial and in-frame only. The sample carries about 54,000 clones, roughly 76% recorded once.

This clonotype was sampled from a human donor who received a COVID-19 vaccine. The rearrangement joins TRBV7-3 to TRBJ1-1; D is unclear. Sequences were derived from CD4+ T cells from PBMCs cultured with HCoV-229E spike peptides, sampled before COVID-19 vaccination. CDR3 bases: TGTGCCAGCAGCTTAAGCAGGAACACTGAAGCTTTCTTT. Its protein product is CASSLSRNTEAFF.